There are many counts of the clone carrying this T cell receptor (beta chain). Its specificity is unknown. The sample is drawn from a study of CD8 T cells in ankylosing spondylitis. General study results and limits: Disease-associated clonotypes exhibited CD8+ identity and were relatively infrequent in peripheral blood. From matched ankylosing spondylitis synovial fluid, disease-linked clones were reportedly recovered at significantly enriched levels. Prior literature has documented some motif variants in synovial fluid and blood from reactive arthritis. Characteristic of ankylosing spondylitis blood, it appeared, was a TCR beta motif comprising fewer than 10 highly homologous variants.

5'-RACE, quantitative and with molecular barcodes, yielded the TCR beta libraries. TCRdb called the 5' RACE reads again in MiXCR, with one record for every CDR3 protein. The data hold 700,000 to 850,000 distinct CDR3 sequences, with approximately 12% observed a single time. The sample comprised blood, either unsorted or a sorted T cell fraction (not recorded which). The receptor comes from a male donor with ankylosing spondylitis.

CDR3 nucleotide sequence: TGTGCCAGCAGCTTATCAGGGATTCCCGGGGAGCTGTTTTTT. It translates to CASSLSGIPGELFF. The V gene is TRBV7-2, the J gene TRBJ2-2; D perhaps matches TRBD1 (5 bases). This CDR3 has 14 residues. The ends were cut back, 2 bases at V and 6 bases at J, with 10 bases in the middle. The V gene's germline CDR1 is SGHTA and CDR2 FQGNSA.